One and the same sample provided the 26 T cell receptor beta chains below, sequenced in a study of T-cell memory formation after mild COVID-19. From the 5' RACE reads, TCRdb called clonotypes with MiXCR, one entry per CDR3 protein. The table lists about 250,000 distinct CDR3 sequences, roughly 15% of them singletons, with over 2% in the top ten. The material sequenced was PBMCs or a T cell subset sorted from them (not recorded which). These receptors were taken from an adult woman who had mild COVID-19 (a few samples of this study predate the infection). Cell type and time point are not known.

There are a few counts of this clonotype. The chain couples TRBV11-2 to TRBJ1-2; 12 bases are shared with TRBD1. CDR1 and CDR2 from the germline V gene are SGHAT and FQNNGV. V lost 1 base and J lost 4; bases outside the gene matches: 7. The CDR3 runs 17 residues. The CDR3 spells CASSLVGLGQGAYGYTF. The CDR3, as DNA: TGTGCCAGCAGCTTAGTGGGCTTGGGACAGGGGGCCTATGGCTACACCTTC. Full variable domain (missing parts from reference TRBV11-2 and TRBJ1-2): EAGVAQSPRYKIIEKRQSVAFWCNPISGHATLYWYQQILGQGPKLLIQFQNNGVVDDSQLPKDRFSAERLKGVDSTLKIQPAKLEDSAVYLCASSLVGLGQGAYGYTFGSGTRLTVV.

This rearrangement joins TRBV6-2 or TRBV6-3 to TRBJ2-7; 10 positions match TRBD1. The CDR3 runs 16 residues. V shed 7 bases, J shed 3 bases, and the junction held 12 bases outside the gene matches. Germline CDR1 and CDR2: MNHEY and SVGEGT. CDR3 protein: CASTQLPGTGDYEQYF. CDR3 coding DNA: TGTGCCAGCACCCAACTCCCCGGGACAGGGGACTACGAGCAGTACTTC.

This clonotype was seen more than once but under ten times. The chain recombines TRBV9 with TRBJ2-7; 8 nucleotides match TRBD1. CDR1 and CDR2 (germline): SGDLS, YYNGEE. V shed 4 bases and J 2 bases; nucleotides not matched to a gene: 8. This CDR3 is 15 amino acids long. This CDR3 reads CASSPRQGLPYEQYF. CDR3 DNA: TGTGCCAGCAGCCCCCGACAGGGGCTTCCCTACGAGCAGTACTTC. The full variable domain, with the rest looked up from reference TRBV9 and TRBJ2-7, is DSGVTQTPKHLITATGQRVTLRCSPRSGDLSVYWYQQSLDQGLQFLIQYYNGEERAKGNILERFSAQQFPDLHSELNLSSLELGDSALYFCASSPRQGLPYEQYFGPGTRLTVT.

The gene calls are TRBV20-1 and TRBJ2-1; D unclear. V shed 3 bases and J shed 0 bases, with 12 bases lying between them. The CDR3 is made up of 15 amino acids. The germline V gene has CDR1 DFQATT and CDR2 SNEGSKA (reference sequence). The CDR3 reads CSASSPTSSYNEQFF. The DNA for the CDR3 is TGCAGTGCTAGCTCGCCTACGAGCTCCTACAATGAGCAGTTCTTC.

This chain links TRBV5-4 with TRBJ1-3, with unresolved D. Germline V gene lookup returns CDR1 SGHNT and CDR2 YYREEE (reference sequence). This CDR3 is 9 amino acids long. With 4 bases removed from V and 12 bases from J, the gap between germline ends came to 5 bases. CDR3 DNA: TGTGCCAGCAGCCCGAACATATATTTT. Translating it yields CASSPNIYF.

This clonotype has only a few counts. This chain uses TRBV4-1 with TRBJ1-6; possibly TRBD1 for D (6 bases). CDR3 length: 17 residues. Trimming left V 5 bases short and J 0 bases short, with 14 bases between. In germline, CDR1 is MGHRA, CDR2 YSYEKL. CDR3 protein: CASSYRHRDSYNSPLHF. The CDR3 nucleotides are TGCGCCAGCAGCTACCGACACAGGGACTCCTATAATTCACCCCTCCACTTT.

The CDR3: CATDRIGSTEAFF. For the CDR3, the DNA is TGTGCCACGGATCGTATCGGGAGCACTGAAGCTTTCTTT. This chain connects TRBV15 to TRBJ1-1; the D is unclear. V was shortened by 9 bases and J by 4 bases, with 15 bases between the two germline ends. The V gene's germline CDR1 is LNHNV and CDR2 YYDKDF (reference sequence). The CDR3 is made up of 13 amino acids.

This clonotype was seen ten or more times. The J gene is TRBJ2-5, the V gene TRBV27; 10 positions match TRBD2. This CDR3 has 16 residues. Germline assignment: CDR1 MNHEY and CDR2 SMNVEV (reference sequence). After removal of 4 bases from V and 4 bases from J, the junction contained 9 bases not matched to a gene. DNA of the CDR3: TGTGCCAGCAGTTCTTCTAGCGGGAGTGGGAGAGAGACCCAGTACTTC. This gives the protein CASSSSSGSGRETQYF.

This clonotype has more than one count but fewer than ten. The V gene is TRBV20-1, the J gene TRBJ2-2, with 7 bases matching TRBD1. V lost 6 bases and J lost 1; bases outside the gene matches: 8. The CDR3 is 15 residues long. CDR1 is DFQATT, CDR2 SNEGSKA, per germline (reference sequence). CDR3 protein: CSADSGTENTGELFF. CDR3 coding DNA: TGCAGTGCCGACTCCGGGACAGAGAACACCGGGGAGCTGTTTTTT.

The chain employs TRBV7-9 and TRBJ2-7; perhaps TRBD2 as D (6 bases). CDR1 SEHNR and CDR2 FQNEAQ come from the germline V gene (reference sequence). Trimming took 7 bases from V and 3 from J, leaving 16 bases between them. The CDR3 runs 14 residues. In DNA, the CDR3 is TGTGCCAGCACCCTCGCCGGGGGTCACTACGAGCAGTACTTC. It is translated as CASTLAGGHYEQYF.

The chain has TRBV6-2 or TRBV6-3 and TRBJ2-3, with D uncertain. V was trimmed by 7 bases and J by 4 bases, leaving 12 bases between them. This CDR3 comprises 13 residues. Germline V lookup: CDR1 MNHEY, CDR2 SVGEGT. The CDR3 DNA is TGTGCCAGCAAACTTCAAAGGGCAGATACGCAGTATTTT. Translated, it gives CASKLQRADTQYF.

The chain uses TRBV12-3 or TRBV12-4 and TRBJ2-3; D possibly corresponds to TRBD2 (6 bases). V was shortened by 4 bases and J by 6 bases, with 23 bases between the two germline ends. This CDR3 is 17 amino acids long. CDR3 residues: CASSWGDYNPAEDTQYF. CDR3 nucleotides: TGTGCCAGCAGTTGGGGGGATTACAACCCGGCGGAGGATACGCAGTATTTT.

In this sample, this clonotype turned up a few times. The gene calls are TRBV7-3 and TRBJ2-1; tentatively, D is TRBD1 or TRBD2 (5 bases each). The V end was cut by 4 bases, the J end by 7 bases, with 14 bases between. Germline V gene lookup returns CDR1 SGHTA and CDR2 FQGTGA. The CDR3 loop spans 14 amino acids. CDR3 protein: CASSSGTGWNEQFF. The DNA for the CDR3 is TGTGCCAGCAGCTCTGGGACGGGGTGGAATGAGCAGTTCTTC.

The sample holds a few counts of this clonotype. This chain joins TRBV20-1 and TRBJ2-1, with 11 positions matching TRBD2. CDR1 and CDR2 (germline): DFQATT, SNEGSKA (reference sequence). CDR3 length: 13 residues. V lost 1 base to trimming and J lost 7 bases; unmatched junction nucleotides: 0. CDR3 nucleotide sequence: TGCAGTGCTAGAGGGACTAGCGGGAATGAGCAGTTCTTC. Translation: CSARGTSGNEQFF.

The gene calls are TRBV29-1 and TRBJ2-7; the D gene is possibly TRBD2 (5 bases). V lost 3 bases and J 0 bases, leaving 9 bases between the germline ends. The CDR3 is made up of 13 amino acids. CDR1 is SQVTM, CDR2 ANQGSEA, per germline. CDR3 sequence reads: CSVDSGNSYEQYF. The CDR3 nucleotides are TGCAGCGTTGACTCCGGGAACTCCTACGAGCAGTACTTC.

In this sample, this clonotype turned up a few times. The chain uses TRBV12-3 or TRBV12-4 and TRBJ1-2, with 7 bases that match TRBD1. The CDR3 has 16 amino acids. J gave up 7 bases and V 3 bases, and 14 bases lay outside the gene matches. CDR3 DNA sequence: TGTGCCAGCAGTTTCTCCCTTAGGACAGGACTCCGTGGCTACACCTTC. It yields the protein CASSFSLRTGLRGYTF.

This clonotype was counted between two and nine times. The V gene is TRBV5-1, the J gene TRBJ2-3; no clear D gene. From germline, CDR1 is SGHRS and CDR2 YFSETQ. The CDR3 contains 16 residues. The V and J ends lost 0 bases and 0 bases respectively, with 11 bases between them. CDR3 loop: CASSLGGAISTDTQYF. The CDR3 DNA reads TGCGCCAGCAGCTTGGGTGGAGCAATAAGCACAGATACGCAGTATTTT.

CDR3 protein: CASNRDPNGWVDQPQHF. The CDR3 region has the DNA TGTGCCAGCAACCGGGACCCCAACGGGTGGGTAGATCAGCCCCAGCATTTT. This chain uses TRBV12-3 or TRBV12-4 with TRBJ1-5, with D tentatively TRBD1 (5 bases). V dropped 7 bases and J dropped 5 bases, with 24 bases sitting between them. This CDR3 has 17 residues.

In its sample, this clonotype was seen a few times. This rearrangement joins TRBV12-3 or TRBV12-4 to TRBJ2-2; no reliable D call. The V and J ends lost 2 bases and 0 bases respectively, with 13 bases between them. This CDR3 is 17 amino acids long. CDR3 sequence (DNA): TGTGCCAGCAGTTTAAGGCGGAGCTTGTCGAACACCGGGGAGCTGTTTTTT. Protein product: CASSLRRSLSNTGELFF.

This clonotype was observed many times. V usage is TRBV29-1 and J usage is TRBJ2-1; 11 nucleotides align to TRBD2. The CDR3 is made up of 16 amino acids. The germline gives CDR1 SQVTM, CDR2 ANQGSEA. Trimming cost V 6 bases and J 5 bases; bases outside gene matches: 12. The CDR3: CSVDGRLAGFNNEQFF. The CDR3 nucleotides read TGCAGCGTCGACGGGAGACTAGCGGGGTTCAACAATGAGCAGTTCTTC.

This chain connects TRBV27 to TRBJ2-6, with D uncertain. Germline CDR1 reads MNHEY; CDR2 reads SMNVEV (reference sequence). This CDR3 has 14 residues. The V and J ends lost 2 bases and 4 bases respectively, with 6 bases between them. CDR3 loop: CASSLNGGANVLTF. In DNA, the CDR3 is TGTGCCAGCAGTTTAAATGGCGGGGCCAACGTCCTGACTTTC.

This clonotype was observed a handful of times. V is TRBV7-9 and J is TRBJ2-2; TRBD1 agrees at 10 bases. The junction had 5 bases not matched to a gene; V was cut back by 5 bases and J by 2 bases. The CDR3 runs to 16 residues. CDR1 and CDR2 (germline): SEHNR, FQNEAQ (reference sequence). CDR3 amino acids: CASSKRTGGNTGELFF. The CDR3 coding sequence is TGTGCCAGCAGCAAACGGACAGGGGGAAACACCGGGGAGCTGTTTTTT.

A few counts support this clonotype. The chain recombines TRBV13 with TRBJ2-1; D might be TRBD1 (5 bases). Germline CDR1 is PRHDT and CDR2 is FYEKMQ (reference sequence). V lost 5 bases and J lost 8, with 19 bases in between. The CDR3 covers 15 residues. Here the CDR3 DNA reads TGTGCCAGCAGCCAAAGGGGCCTAGGTATTTATGAGCAGTTCTTC. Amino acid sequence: CASSQRGLGIYEQFF.

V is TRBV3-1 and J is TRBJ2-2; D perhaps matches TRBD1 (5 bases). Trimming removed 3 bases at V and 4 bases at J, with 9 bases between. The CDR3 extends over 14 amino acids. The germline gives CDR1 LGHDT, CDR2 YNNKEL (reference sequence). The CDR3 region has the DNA TGTGCCAGCAGCCAGTTCACAGGCACCGGGGAGCTGTTTTTT. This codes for CASSQFTGTGELFF.

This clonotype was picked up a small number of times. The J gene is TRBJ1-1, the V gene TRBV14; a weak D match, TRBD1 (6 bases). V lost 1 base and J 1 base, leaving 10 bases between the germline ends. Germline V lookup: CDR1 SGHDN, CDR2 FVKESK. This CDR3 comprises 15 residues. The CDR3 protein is CASSQAGAGNTEAFF. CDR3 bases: TGTGCCAGCAGCCAAGCAGGGGCCGGGAACACTGAAGCTTTCTTT.

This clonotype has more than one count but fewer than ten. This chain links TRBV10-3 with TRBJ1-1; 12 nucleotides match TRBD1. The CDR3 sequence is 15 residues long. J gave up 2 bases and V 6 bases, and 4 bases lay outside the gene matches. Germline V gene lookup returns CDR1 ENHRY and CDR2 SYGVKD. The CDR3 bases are TGTGCCATCAGGAGAGGGACAGGGGGCAACACTGAAGCTTTCTTT. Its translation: CAIRRGTGGNTEAFF.